These 24 T cell receptor beta chains were sequenced from one sample in a study of cytomegalovirus exposure and HLA in healthy donors. Both 60 Vbeta primers and 13 Jbeta primers went into the PCR. Sequencing used immunoSEQ multiplex PCR; TCRdb keeps in-frame clones, though not all of them. This sample has 90,000 to 150,000 clones, with 75% to 80% found just once. Sample: PBMCs. All receptors derive from a woman between 40 and 55 years old in good health and CMV-seropositive.

This chain uses TRBV5-4 with TRBJ1-3, with 7 bases aligning to TRBD1. Germline lookup yields CDR1 SGHNT and CDR2 YYREEE (reference sequence). Trimming removed 4 bases from V and 4 bases from J; junction bases left unmatched: 8. The CDR3 covers 15 residues. This CDR3 is CASSKEEGAGNTIYF. The CDR3 coding sequence is TGTGCCAGCAGCAAGGAGGAGGGGGCGGGAAACACCATATATTTT.

The J gene is TRBJ1-1, the V gene TRBV7-8; D is ambiguous. The CDR3 length is 14 residues. Germline V gene lookup returns CDR1 SGHVS and CDR2 FQNEAQ. Between the trimmed V and J ends, which lost 1 base and 10 bases, there was a span of 16 bases. CDR3 region: CASSLDVGWVVAFF. CDR3 DNA sequence: TGTGCCAGCAGCTTAGATGTGGGCTGGGTGGTAGCTTTCTTT.

V is TRBV6-5 and J is TRBJ1-2; D gene ambiguous. In germline, CDR1 is MNHEY, CDR2 SVGAGI. V was pared by 2 bases and J by 5 bases, with 12 bases between. This CDR3 region has 14 residues. CDR3 sequence (DNA): TGTGCCAGCAGTTACCAGCGGGCGGGGTATGGCTACACCTTC. Residues: CASSYQRAGYGYTF.

This clone was detected only a few times. The chain uses TRBV5-1 and TRBJ2-2; maybe TRBD1 (6 bases). The CDR3 extends over 18 amino acids. From germline, CDR1 is SGHRS and CDR2 YFSETQ. V shed 0 bases and J shed 0 bases, with 15 bases lying between them. Here the CDR3 DNA reads TGCGCCAGCAGCTTGGCCAACAGGGTGGGTACGAACACCGGGGAGCTGTTTTTT. Its translation: CASSLANRVGTNTGELFF.

Note on this clone: At the DNA level, this CDR3 is encoded by other sequences in the same sample as well. The rearrangement joins TRBV9 to TRBJ2-7; D is perhaps TRBD2 (6 bases). V was clipped by 0 bases and J by 1 base, with 11 bases between them. The CDR3 has 15 residues. Germline V gives CDR1 SGDLS, CDR2 YYNGEE. The CDR3 bases are TGTGCCAGCAGCGTAGGTAATAGCGGATCCTACGAGCAGTACTTC. Protein sequence: CASSVGNSGSYEQYF.

The chain is built from TRBV28 and TRBJ1-6; tentatively, D is TRBD1 (5 bases). The V end lost 11 bases, the J end lost 10 bases, and 18 bases lay between the germline ends. The CDR3 is made up of 13 amino acids. CDR1 and CDR2 (germline): MDHEN, SYDVKM. The CDR3 nucleotides read TGTGCCGGAGGGGTTTCTCGAGGGTCACCCCTCCACTTT. Protein: CAGGVSRGSPLHF.

J is TRBJ2-3 and V is TRBV29-1; possibly TRBD2 for D (6 bases). From germline, CDR1 is SQVTM and CDR2 ANQGSEA. CDR3 length: 14 amino acids. The V end lost 7 bases, the J end lost 6 bases, and 20 bases lay between the germline ends. The CDR3 loop is CSAPSALRGDTQYF. In DNA, the CDR3 is TGCAGCGCACCTAGCGCCCTAAGAGGGGATACGCAGTATTTT.

This sequence joins TRBV6-1 and TRBJ2-1; 9 positions agree with TRBD1. CDR3 length equals 15 residues. Germline values: CDR1 MNHNS, CDR2 SASEGT. With V trimmed by 6 bases and J by 3 bases, 6 bases remained unmatched. CDR3 in DNA: TGTGCCAGCAGACTACAGGGGGCGGGCTACAATGAGCAGTTCTTC. Encoded protein: CASRLQGAGYNEQFF.

A few counts support this clone. The rearrangement joins TRBV5-1 to TRBJ2-2, with D possibly TRBD1 on 5 matching bases. The V and J ends lost 2 bases and 4 bases respectively, with 15 bases between them. Germline CDR1 is SGHRS and CDR2 is YFSETQ. The CDR3 is 16 residues long. CDR3 nucleotides: TGCGCCAGCAGCTTTACTGACAGTTATTCCACCGGGGAGCTGTTTTTT. Protein sequence: CASSFTDSYSTGELFF.

This chain links TRBV6-1 with TRBJ2-3; 8 bases align to TRBD1. In germline, CDR1 is MNHNS, CDR2 SASEGT. V dropped 4 bases and J dropped 0; count of bases not matched to a gene: 9. The CDR3 spans 17 residues. The CDR3 DNA reads TGTGCCAGCAGTGGGGGGAATCAGGGGGCGAGCACAGATACGCAGTATTTT. Translation gives CASSGGNQGASTDTQYF.

This clone has just one count. In DNA form, the CDR3 reads TGTGCCACCAGCAGGGCAGGGACAGGGTTTTATTCACCCCTCCACTTT. This sequence encodes CATSRAGTGFYSPLHF. The gene calls are TRBV15 and TRBJ1-6, with 9 bases lining up with TRBD1. Germline values: CDR1 LNHNV, CDR2 YYDKDF (reference sequence). This CDR3 spans 16 amino acids. Unmatched junction bases numbered 8, after V lost 3 bases and J lost 8 bases.

The chain links TRBV15 to TRBJ2-7, with a possible D match to TRBD2 (8 bases). The CDR3 runs 15 residues. V was cut by 0 bases and J by 7 bases, with 16 bases left in between. Germline CDR1 is LNHNV and CDR2 is YYDKDF (reference sequence). CDR3 region: CATSRDREGAQEQYF. CDR3 nucleotide sequence: TGTGCCACCAGCAGAGATCGGGAGGGGGCTCAGGAGCAGTACTTC.

This rearrangement joins TRBV18 to TRBJ1-1, with 9 nucleotides matching TRBD1. The V segment lost 2 bases and the J segment 1 base; nucleotides outside the gene matches: 5. Germline CDR1 is KGHSH and CDR2 is LQKENI. This CDR3 spans 16 amino acids. The CDR3 here is CASSPRAGQGNTEAFF. The CDR3 DNA follows: TGTGCCAGCTCACCAAGGGCGGGACAGGGGAACACTGAAGCTTTCTTT. The whole variable domain, remainder taken from reference TRBV18 and TRBJ1-1, is NAGVMQNPRHLVRRRGQEARLRCSPMKGHSHVYWYRQLPEEGLKFMVYLQKENIIDESGMPKERFSAEFPKEGPSILRIQQVVRGDSAAYFCASSPRAGQGNTEAFFGQGTRLTVV.

The rearrangement joins TRBV2 to TRBJ2-1, with a possible D match to TRBD2 (5 bases). The CDR3 sequence is 15 residues long. CDR1 and CDR2 from the germline V gene are SNHLY and FYNNEI. The germline V and J ends were trimmed by 6 bases and 6 bases, with 18 bases remaining between them. For the CDR3, the DNA is TGTGCCAGCAGCGGAGGATCGGCGCCTCTCAATGAGCAGTTCTTC. Amino acid sequence: CASSGGSAPLNEQFF.

The genes are TRBV10-3 and TRBJ2-7, with 8 bases lining up with TRBD1. CDR1 ENHRY and CDR2 SYGVKD come from the germline V gene. V dropped 4 bases and J dropped 2; count of bases not matched to a gene: 7. The CDR3 consists of 15 residues. CDR3 sequence (DNA): TGTGCCATCAGTGCGGGAACAGGGGGTGCCTACGAGCAGTACTTC. Translating gives CAISAGTGGAYEQYF.

This clone was detected only once. This rearrangement joins TRBV2 to TRBJ2-5, with 9 bases identical to TRBD1. V lost 6 bases to trimming and J lost 4 bases; unmatched junction nucleotides: 6. Per the germline V gene, CDR1 is SNHLY and CDR2 is FYNNEI. The CDR3 extends over 14 amino acids. CDR3: CASRRQDRGETQYF. The DNA for the CDR3 is TGTGCCAGCAGACGCCAGGACAGGGGAGAGACCCAGTACTTC.

This clone has only a few counts. The J gene is TRBJ1-5, the V gene TRBV5-1; perhaps TRBD1 as D (6 bases). V was pared by 0 bases and J by 7 bases, with 14 bases between. The CDR3 is 15 residues long. Germline assignment: CDR1 SGHRS and CDR2 YFSETQ. The CDR3 loop is CASSLGTETWQPQHF. The DNA of the CDR3 is TGCGCCAGCAGCTTGGGGACAGAGACATGGCAGCCCCAGCATTTT. Filled out from reference TRBV5-1 and TRBJ1-5, the complete variable domain reads KAGVTQTPRYLIKTRGQQVTLSCSPISGHRSVSWYQQTPGQGLQFLFEYFSETQRNKGNFPGRFSGRQFSNSRSEMNVSTLELGDSALYLCASSLGTETWQPQHFGDGTRLSIL.

This chain uses TRBV27 with TRBJ2-5, with D possibly matching TRBD1 (5 bases). The CDR3 is made up of 15 amino acids. V lost 8 bases to trimming and J lost 4 bases, with 20 bases between them. Germline CDR1 reads MNHEY; CDR2 reads SMNVEV (reference sequence). CDR3 residues: CASGPSKGLRETQYF. The CDR3 DNA reads TGTGCCAGCGGCCCCTCAAAGGGGTTAAGAGAGACCCAGTACTTC.

CDR3 loop: CASSPGQPTRTEAFF. As DNA, the CDR3 is TGCGCCAGCAGCCCGGGACAGCCTACGCGGACTGAAGCTTTCTTT. The rearrangement links TRBV5-1 to TRBJ1-1; 7 bases fit TRBD1. Germline CDR1 reads SGHRS; CDR2 reads YFSETQ. The CDR3 contains 15 residues. V shed 4 bases and J 5 bases; nucleotides not matched to a gene: 11.

This chain joins TRBV6-1 and TRBJ1-5, with D possibly matching TRBD1 (5 bases). The CDR3 has 16 residues. Germline V lookup: CDR1 MNHNS, CDR2 SASEGT. V was shortened by 2 bases and J by 0 bases, with 11 bases between the two germline ends. In nucleotides, the CDR3 is TGTGCCAGCAGTGAATGGGGACTCCATAGCAATCAGCCCCAGCATTTT. Translated: CASSEWGLHSNQPQHF.

The chain is built from TRBV2 and TRBJ2-7; TRBD1 is a possible D gene (5 bases). The CDR3 covers 13 residues. V lost 2 bases and J 4 bases, leaving 9 bases between the germline ends. Per germline, CDR1 SNHLY and CDR2 FYNNEI. CDR3 sequence (DNA): TGTGCCAGCAGTGAACAGGGAATGTACGAGCAGTACTTC. This sequence encodes CASSEQGMYEQYF.

The V call is TRBV5-1, the J call TRBJ2-2, with TRBD2 matching 8 bases. The CDR3 is 16 residues long. V dropped 2 bases and J dropped 3; count of bases not matched to a gene: 6. Germline CDR1 is SGHRS and CDR2 is YFSETQ. CDR3 in DNA: TGCGCCAGCAGCTTATATAGCGGGGACTACACCGGGGAGCTGTTTTTT. It is translated as CASSLYSGDYTGELFF.

This chain uses TRBV6-8 with TRBJ2-7; 9 bases match TRBD1. Per germline, CDR1 MNHGY and CDR2 SAAAGT. V lost 2 bases to trimming and J lost 1 base; unmatched junction nucleotides: 0. The CDR3 spans 14 residues. The CDR3 DNA reads TGTGCCAGCAGTTACGACAGGGGGTCCTACGAGCAGTACTTC. The encoded protein is CASSYDRGSYEQYF.

V and J are TRBV4-1 and TRBJ1-1, with D unclear. This CDR3 comprises 14 residues. V dropped 0 bases and J dropped 3 bases, with 8 bases sitting between them. Germline values: CDR1 MGHRA, CDR2 YSYEKL. This chain's CDR3 is CASSQENQDTEAFF. The DNA for the CDR3 is TGCGCCAGCAGCCAAGAGAATCAGGACACTGAAGCTTTCTTT.